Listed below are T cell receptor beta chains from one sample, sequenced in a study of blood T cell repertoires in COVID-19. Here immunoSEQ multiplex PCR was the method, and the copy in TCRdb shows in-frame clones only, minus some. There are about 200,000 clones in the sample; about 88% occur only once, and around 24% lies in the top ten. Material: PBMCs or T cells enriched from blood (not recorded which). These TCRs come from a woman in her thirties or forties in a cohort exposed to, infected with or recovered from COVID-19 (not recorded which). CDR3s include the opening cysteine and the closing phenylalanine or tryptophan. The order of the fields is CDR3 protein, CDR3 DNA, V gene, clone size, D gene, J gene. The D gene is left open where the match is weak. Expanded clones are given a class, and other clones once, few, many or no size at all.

cdr3_aa: CASTSAFF
cdr3_nt: TGTGCCAGCACGTCAGCTTTCTTT
v_call: TRBV2
clone_size: NA
d_call: NA
j_call: TRBJ1-1

cdr3_aa: CASSTLSSGGANTGELFF
cdr3_nt: TGTGCCAGCAGCACCCTGAGTAGCGGGGGGGCGAACACCGGGGAGCTGTTTTTT
v_call: TRBV9
clone_size: NA
d_call: TRBD2
j_call: TRBJ2-2

cdr3_aa: CASSPSADYNYGYTF
cdr3_nt: TGTGCCAGCTCACCGTCGGCAGACTATAACTATGGCTACACCTTC
v_call: TRBV18
clone_size: NA
d_call: NA
j_call: TRBJ1-2

cdr3_aa: CASSKDTDWSVTNEKLFF
cdr3_nt: TGTGCCAGCAGCAAAGATACTGATTGGAGTGTTACTAATGAAAAACTGTTTTTT
v_call: TRBV21-1
clone_size: NA
d_call: NA
j_call: TRBJ1-4

cdr3_aa: CASSQSLAGGPDTQYF
cdr3_nt: TGTGCCAGCAGCCAGTCACTAGCGGGAGGGCCAGATACGCAGTATTTT
v_call: TRBV4-2
clone_size: NA
d_call: TRBD2
j_call: TRBJ2-3

cdr3_aa: CASSFSLASYGYTF
cdr3_nt: TGTGCCAGCAGCTTTTCGTTGGCAAGCTATGGCTACACCTTC
v_call: TRBV7-9
clone_size: NA
d_call: NA
j_call: TRBJ1-2

cdr3_aa: CASSPGRETQYF
cdr3_nt: TGTGCCAGCAGTCCCGGGAGGGAGACCCAGTACTTC
v_call: TRBV2
clone_size: NA
d_call: TRBD2
j_call: TRBJ2-5

cdr3_aa: CASSARYTGELFF
cdr3_nt: TGTGCCAGCAGTGCGAGGTACACCGGGGAGCTGTTTTTT
v_call: TRBV25-1
clone_size: NA
d_call: NA
j_call: TRBJ2-2

cdr3_aa: CASSLPEGDNYGYTF
cdr3_nt: TGTGCCAGCAGCTTACCAGAAGGGGATAACTATGGCTACACCTTC
v_call: TRBV7-7
clone_size: NA
d_call: NA
j_call: TRBJ1-2

cdr3_aa: CASSDRTRGLNTIYF
cdr3_nt: TGTGCCAGCAGCGATAGGACAAGGGGCCTAAACACCATATATTTT
v_call: TRBV5-4
clone_size: NA
d_call: NA
j_call: TRBJ1-3

cdr3_aa: CASSQDGAANEKLFF
cdr3_nt: TGCGCCAGCAGCCAAGATGGAGCAGCTAATGAAAAACTGTTTTTT
v_call: TRBV4-1
clone_size: NA
d_call: NA
j_call: TRBJ1-4

cdr3_aa: CASSKAIRNQETQYF
cdr3_nt: TGTGCCAGCAGCAAAGCGATCAGGAACCAAGAGACCCAGTACTTC
v_call: TRBV21-1
clone_size: NA
d_call: NA
j_call: TRBJ2-5

cdr3_aa: CASSQTALYGYTF
cdr3_nt: TGTGCCAGCAGCCAAACTGCCCTTTATGGCTACACCTTC
v_call: TRBV5-4
clone_size: NA
d_call: NA
j_call: TRBJ1-2

cdr3_aa: CASSFQTGSNEKLFF
cdr3_nt: TGTGCCAGCAGCTTTCAGACAGGGTCTAATGAAAAACTGTTTTTT
v_call: TRBV5-5
clone_size: NA
d_call: TRBD1
j_call: TRBJ1-4

cdr3_aa: CASSQRTGAMNTEAFF
cdr3_nt: TGCGCCAGCAGCCAAAGGACAGGGGCCATGAACACTGAAGCTTTCTTT
v_call: TRBV4-1
clone_size: NA
d_call: TRBD1
j_call: TRBJ1-1

cdr3_aa: CAISESPQPYGYTF
cdr3_nt: TGTGCCATCAGTGAGTCGCCACAACCGTATGGCTACACCTTC
v_call: TRBV10-3
clone_size: NA
d_call: NA
j_call: TRBJ1-2

cdr3_aa: CAWKDRAYNSPLHF
cdr3_nt: TGTGCCTGGAAGGACAGGGCATATAATTCACCCCTCCACTTT
v_call: TRBV30
clone_size: once
d_call: TRBD1
j_call: TRBJ1-6